Listed below are T cell receptor beta chains from one sample, sequenced in a study of blood T cell repertoires in COVID-19. Assay: immunoSEQ multiplex PCR; the TCRdb copy retains only in-frame clones and omits some. The profile shows 150,000 to 200,000 clones, about 80% of them singletons. The sequenced sample was PBMCs or T cells enriched from blood (not recorded which). The receptors originated from a man aged 50-60 years who had recovered from COVID-19. Each CDR3 is given with its conserved first and last residue. A D gene is named only where the DNA matches it firmly. Clone size is stated in some rows and not others, as once, few, many or a class when expanded.

V gene	D gene	CDR3 length	clone size	J gene	CDR3 protein	CDR3 DNA
TRBV29-1	TRBD1	14	.	TRBJ2-7	CSGGTGWGSYEQYF	TGCAGCGGTGGGACAGGTTGGGGCTCCTACGAGCAGTACTTC
TRBV3-1/TRBV3-2	TRBD2	15	.	TRBJ2-1	CASSRRTSGASEQFF	TGTGCCAGCAGCCGAAGGACTAGCGGGGCCAGTGAGCAGTTCTTC
TRBV1	.	15	few	TRBJ2-1	CTSSPQGPFYNEQFF	TGCACCAGCAGCCCACAGGGACCTTTTTACAATGAGCAGTTCTTC
TRBV7-2	TRBD1	15	.	TRBJ1-4	CASSFDRGPNEKLFF	TGTGCCAGCAGCTTTGACAGGGGGCCTAATGAAAAACTGTTTTTT
TRBV11-2	.	14	once	TRBJ2-1	CASSLESERDEQFF	TGTGCCAGCAGCTTAGAATCTGAGAGGGATGAGCAGTTCTTC
TRBV7-9	.	16	.	TRBJ2-3	CASSIRDSREPDTQYF	TGTGCCAGCAGCATACGGGACTCTCGAGAGCCGGATACGCAGTATTTT
TRBV12-3/TRBV12-4	.	13	.	TRBJ2-5	CASNRAGQETQYF	TGTGCCAGCAACCGTGCAGGGCAAGAGACCCAGTACTTC
TRBV5-5	TRBD1	15	.	TRBJ1-1	CASSSQGARDTEAFF	TGTGCCAGCAGCTCACAGGGGGCGCGTGACACTGAAGCTTTCTTT
TRBV9	TRBD1	19	.	TRBJ2-2	CASSVTPGQGGVDTGELFF	TGTGCCAGCAGCGTTACACCGGGACAGGGGGGTGTAGACACCGGGGAGCTGTTTTTT
TRBV9	.	13	few	TRBJ1-6	CASSVQGGSPLHF	TGTGCCAGCAGCGTACAGGGTGGCTCACCCCTCCACTTT
TRBV7-6	.	14	.	TRBJ2-2	CASTSGGATGELFF	TGTGCCAGCACCTCTGGGGGGGCCACCGGGGAGCTGTTTTTT
TRBV7-9	.	14	few	TRBJ2-7	CASSPRKGSLEQYF	TGTGCCAGCAGCCCACGCAAGGGGTCTCTCGAGCAGTACTTC
TRBV5-1	TRBD2	14	.	TRBJ2-3	CASSSSHAGETQYF	TGCGCCAGCAGCTCCTCTCATGCGGGAGAAACGCAGTATTTT
TRBV6-5	.	14	.	TRBJ1-5	CASSQTGLQKPQHF	TGTGCCAGCAGCCAAACGGGACTCCAAAAGCCCCAGCATTTT
TRBV7-9	.	14	.	TRBJ2-2	CASSPTINTGELFF	TGTGCCAGCAGTCCAACAATAAACACCGGGGAGCTGTTTTTT
TRBV19	TRBD1	15	.	TRBJ1-4	CASTGTGATNEKLFF	TGTGCCAGTACCGGAACAGGGGCAACTAATGAAAAACTGTTTTTT
TRBV12-5	TRBD1	18	.	TRBJ1-5	CASGFLYPGQGPNQPQHF	TGTGCTAGTGGTTTCCTCTATCCGGGACAGGGTCCCAATCAGCCCCAGCATTTT
TRBV7-2	.	17	few	TRBJ2-1	CASITNRDLSSYNEQFF	TGTGCCAGCATAACTAACCGGGACTTGAGCTCCTACAATGAGCAGTTCTTC
TRBV3-1/TRBV3-2	.	14	once	TRBJ2-1	CASSPRDFYNEQFF	TGTGCCAGCAGCCCCCGGGATTTCTACAATGAGCAGTTCTTC